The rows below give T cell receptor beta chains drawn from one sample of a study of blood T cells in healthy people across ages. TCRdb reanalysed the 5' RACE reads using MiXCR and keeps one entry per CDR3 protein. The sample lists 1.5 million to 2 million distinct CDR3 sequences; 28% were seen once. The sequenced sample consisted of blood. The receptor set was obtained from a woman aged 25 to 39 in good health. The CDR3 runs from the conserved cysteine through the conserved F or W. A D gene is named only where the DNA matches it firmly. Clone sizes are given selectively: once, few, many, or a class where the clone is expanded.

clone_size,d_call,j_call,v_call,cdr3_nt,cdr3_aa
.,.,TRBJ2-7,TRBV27,TGTGCCAGCACAGGACTAACCGGACCCCAACGTCGCGAGCAGTACTTC,CASTGLTGPQRREQYF
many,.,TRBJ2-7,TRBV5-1,TGCGCCAGCAGCCCATCCTACAGGGCCCCGGAGGGCTACGAGCAGTACTTC,CASSPSYRAPEGYEQYF
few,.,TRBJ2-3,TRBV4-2,TGTGCCAGCAGCCAAGGGAGCGTTTGGGAGTACACAGATACGCAGTATTTT,CASSQGSVWEYTDTQYF
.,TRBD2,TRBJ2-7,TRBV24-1,TGTGCCACCAGTGTAGCGGGAGTCGGCGAGCAGTACTTC,CATSVAGVGEQYF
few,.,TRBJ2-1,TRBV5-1,TGCGCCAGCAGCTCGTCCGTTAGACGGGGCTCCTACAATGAGCAGTTCTTC,CASSSSVRRGSYNEQFF
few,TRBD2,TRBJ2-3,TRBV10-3,TGTGCCATCAGTGAGCCGGGACTAGCGGGGGGGACCATTCTCACAGATACGCAGTATTTT,CAISEPGLAGGTILTDTQYF
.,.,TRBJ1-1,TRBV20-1,TGCAGTGCTACGTCTGGGAGCGGTTCGGAACGAGAAGCTTTCTTT,CSATSGSGSEREAFF
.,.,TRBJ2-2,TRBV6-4,TGTGCCAGCAGTGCCACATCGAACACCGGGGGGCTGTTTTTT,CASSATSNTGGLFF
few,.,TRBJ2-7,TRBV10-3,TGTGCCATCAGCCCCGACGTCTCCTACGAGCAGTACTTC,CAISPDVSYEQYF
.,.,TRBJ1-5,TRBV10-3,TGTGCCATCAGTGAGTCGGGAGTTCAGCCCCAGCATTTT,CAISESGVQPQHF
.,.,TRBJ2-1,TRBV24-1,TGTGCCACCAGTGATTTAACTAGTCGGGAGCAGTTCTTC,CATSDLTSREQFF
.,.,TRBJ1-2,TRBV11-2,TGTGCCAGCAGCTCGGACAGCTCGGGTTGGGCCTACACCTTC,CASSSDSSGWAYTF
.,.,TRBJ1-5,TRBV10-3,TGTGCCATCAGTGATTACGCGGCGGGTCTTGGCCAGCCCCAGCATTTT,CAISDYAAGLGQPQHF
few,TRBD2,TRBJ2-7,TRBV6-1,TGTGCCAGCAGTGAACGGGCTAGCGGGGCCGAGCAGTACTTC,CASSERASGAEQYF
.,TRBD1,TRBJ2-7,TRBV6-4,TGTGCCAGCAGTGATCCTTGGGCAGGGGGCTCCTACGAGCAGTACTTC,CASSDPWAGGSYEQYF
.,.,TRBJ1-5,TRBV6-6,TGTGCCAGCAAGGACAACACCCATAGCAATCAGCCCCAGCATTTT,CASKDNTHSNQPQHF
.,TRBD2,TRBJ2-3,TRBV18,TGTGCCAGCCCAGCGGGAGAGGCAGATACGCAGTATTTT,CASPAGEADTQYF
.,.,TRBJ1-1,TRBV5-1,TGCGCCAGCAGCTCGTCCAGGGGTTTGACTGAAGCTTTCTTT,CASSSSRGLTEAFF
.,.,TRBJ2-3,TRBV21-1,TGTGCCAGCAACCGAGGTGAGAGCACGGATACGCAGTATTTT,CASNRGESTDTQYF
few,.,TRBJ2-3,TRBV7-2,TGTGCCAGCAGCTTAGGCGAGGTAGCGGCCCAGGATACGCAGTATTTT,CASSLGEVAAQDTQYF
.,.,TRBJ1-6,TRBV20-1,TGCAGTGCTAGAGGAGGCCGGGGAGTTCTTAATTCACCCCTCCACTTT,CSARGGRGVLNSPLHF
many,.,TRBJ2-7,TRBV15,TGTGCCACCGGCGACAGCTCCTACGAGCAGTACTTC,CATGDSSYEQYF
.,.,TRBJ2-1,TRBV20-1,TGCAGTGCTATTGGAACGGCTCAAGGGGGCAATGAGCAGTTCTTC,CSAIGTAQGGNEQFF
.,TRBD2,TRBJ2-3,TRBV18,TGTGCCAGCTCACCACGACTAGCGGGAGTGAATACGCAGTATTTT,CASSPRLAGVNTQYF
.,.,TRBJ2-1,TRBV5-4,TGTGCCAGCACCATTCGGGAGCTTATAGGGGATGAGCAGTTCTTC,CASTIRELIGDEQFF
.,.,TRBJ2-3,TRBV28,TGTGCCAGCAGTTTCCCAGCGGAGGAAAGCACAGATACGCAGTATTTT,CASSFPAEESTDTQYF
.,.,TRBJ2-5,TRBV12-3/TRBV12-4,TGTGCCAGCACCCCGACAGGAGAAGAGACCCAGTACTTC,CASTPTGEETQYF
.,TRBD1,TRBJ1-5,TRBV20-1,TGCAGTGCTACACAGGGGGAACAGCCCCAGCATTTT,CSATQGEQPQHF
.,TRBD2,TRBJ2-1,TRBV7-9,TGTGCCAGCAGCCCTCCTGGAGGGACTAGGTGGACTGAGCAGTTCTTC,CASSPPGGTRWTEQFF
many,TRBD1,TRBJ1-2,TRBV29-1,TGCAGCACTCAGGGGGGGAACTATGGCTACACCTTC,CSTQGGNYGYTF
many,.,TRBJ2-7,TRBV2,TGTGCCAGCAGGGCCGGACGGAGCTCCTACGAGCAGTACTTC,CASRAGRSSYEQYF
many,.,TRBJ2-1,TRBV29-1,TGCAGCGCTCGGCGAGGCATAGGTATTAGTAACAACAATGAGCAGTTCTTC,CSARRGIGISNNNEQFF
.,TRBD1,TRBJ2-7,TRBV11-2,TGTGCCAGCAGAGTACCGGGACAGAAGTCCTACGAGCAGTACTTC,CASRVPGQKSYEQYF
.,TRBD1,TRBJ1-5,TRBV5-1,TGCGCCAGCAGCTTGCGAACAGGGGATCCGCCCCAGCATTTT,CASSLRTGDPPQHF
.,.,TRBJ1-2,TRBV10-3,TGTGCCATCAGTGGTAGGGATGGCTACACCTTC,CAISGRDGYTF
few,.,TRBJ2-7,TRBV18,TGTGCCAGCTCACCACGTACGGTTCTCTACGAGCAGTACTTC,CASSPRTVLYEQYF
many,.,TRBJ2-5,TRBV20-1,TGCAGTGCTAGAGATATGGTAGGAGAGACCCAGTACTTC,CSARDMVGETQYF
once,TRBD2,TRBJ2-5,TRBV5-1,TGCGCCAGCAGCTCGGGACTAGCGGGAGGGCTGAGGTACCAAGAGACCCAGTACTTC,CASSSGLAGGLRYQETQYF
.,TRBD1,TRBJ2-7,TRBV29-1,TGCAGCGGCCGGGACAGTGTCATCGGCGAGCAGTACTTC,CSGRDSVIGEQYF
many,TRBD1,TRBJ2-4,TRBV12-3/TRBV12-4,TGTGCCAGCAGTTTAAGACAGGGAAACATTCAGTACTTC,CASSLRQGNIQYF
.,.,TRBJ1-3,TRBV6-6,TGTGCCAGCAGTTCTCAGATCCTCTCTGGAAACACCATATATTTT,CASSSQILSGNTIYF
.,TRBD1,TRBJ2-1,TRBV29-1,TGCAGCGTTGAAATTAACCGGGACAGGGACTACAATGAGCAGTTCTTC,CSVEINRDRDYNEQFF
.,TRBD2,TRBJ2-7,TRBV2,TGTGCCAGCAGTGAAGCTAGCGGGGGCTTCATCTCTATGACCTCCTACGAGCAGTACTTC,CASSEASGGFISMTSYEQYF
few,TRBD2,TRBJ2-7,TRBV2,TGTGCCAGCAGTGAGCAGGGACTAACCTCTTCCGAGCAGTACTTC,CASSEQGLTSSEQYF
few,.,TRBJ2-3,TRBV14,TGTGCCAGCAGCTCCCGGAGCGGCACAGATACGCAGTATTTT,CASSSRSGTDTQYF
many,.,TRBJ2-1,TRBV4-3,TGCGCCAGCAGCCAAGATTGGCAGGGCAGGGAGCAGTTCTTC,CASSQDWQGREQFF
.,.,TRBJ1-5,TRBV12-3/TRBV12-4,TGTGCCAGCAGTTCGCAGAGAAATCAGCCCCAGCATTTT,CASSSQRNQPQHF
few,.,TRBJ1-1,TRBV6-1,TGTGCCAGCAGTGAACGGACAGACACTGAAGCTTTCTTT,CASSERTDTEAFF
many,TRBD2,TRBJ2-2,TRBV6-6,TGTGCCAGCGCGGGAGGGCATGCCGGGGAGCTGTTTTTT,CASAGGHAGELFF